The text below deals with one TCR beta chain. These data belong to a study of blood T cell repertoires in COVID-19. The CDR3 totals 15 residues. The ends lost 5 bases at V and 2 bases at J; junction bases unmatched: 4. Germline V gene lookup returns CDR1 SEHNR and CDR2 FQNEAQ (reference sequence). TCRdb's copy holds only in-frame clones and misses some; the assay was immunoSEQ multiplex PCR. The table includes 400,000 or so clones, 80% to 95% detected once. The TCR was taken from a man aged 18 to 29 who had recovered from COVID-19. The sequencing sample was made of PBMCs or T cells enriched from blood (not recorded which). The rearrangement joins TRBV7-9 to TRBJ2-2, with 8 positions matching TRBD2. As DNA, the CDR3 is TGTGCCAGCAGCCCTAGCGGGCTTAACACCGGGGAGCTGTTTTTT. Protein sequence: CASSPSGLNTGELFF.